This section outlines one TCR beta chain sequence together with its context. The data originate from a study of blood T cell repertoires in COVID-19. The method was immunoSEQ multiplex PCR; TCRdb's version includes in-frame clones alone and lacks a portion of them. The sample lists 150,000 to 200,000 clones, just under 85% occurring once. This CDR3 has 15 residues. The ends lost 1 base at V and 8 bases at J; junction bases unmatched: 5. Germline CDR1 is SGHTA and CDR2 is FQGNSA. The chain couples TRBV7-2 to TRBJ1-4, with TRBD1 identical over 9 bases. Material for sequencing was peripheral blood. The receptor's source is an elderly woman with COVID-19, enrolled during active disease. The CDR3 region is CASSLVGDRVEKLFF. The CDR3 region has the DNA TGTGCCAGCAGCTTAGTTGGGGACAGGGTCGAAAAACTGTTTTTT.